Listed here are 31 T cell receptor beta chains from one sample, sequenced in a study of blood T cell repertoires in COVID-19. Assay: immunoSEQ multiplex PCR; the TCRdb copy retains only in-frame clones and omits some. The table shows fewer than 300,000 clones, with approximately 82% occurring only once. The sample consisted of peripheral blood. The receptors here all came from a woman between 70 and 85 years old with active or convalescent COVID-19.

V gene TRBV30 combines with J gene TRBJ1-5; 9 bases are a match to TRBD1. This CDR3 has 15 amino acids. V shed 1 base and J 7 bases; nucleotides not matched to a gene: 8. Germline V gene lookup returns CDR1 GTSNPN and CDR2 SVGIG (reference sequence). The CDR3 region is CAWSGDRAVGQPQHF. The DNA for the CDR3 is TGTGCCTGGAGTGGGGACAGGGCGGTGGGACAGCCCCAGCATTTT.

This chain links TRBV5-1 with TRBJ2-5, with 7 bases matching TRBD2. CDR3 length: 16 amino acids. Trimming removed 0 bases from V and 5 bases from J; junction bases left unmatched: 10. The V gene's germline CDR1 is SGHRS and CDR2 YFSETQ. CDR3 in DNA: TGCGCCAGCAGCTTGGGACAAGCGGGACCAGTGGAGACCCAGTACTTC. Amino acid sequence: CASSLGQAGPVETQYF.

The chain employs TRBV4-2 and TRBJ1-2; D is perhaps TRBD1 (5 bases). CDR3 size: 15 residues. The germline gives CDR1 LGHNA, CDR2 YNFKEQ. V shed 1 base and J shed 3 bases, with 12 bases lying between them. DNA of the CDR3: TGTGCCAGCAGCCAAGTAGAAGGGGCTGACTATGGCTACACCTTC. Its translation is CASSQVEGADYGYTF.

As to this clone: At the DNA level, this CDR3 is encoded by other sequences in the same sample as well. The rearrangement links TRBV19 to TRBJ2-7; tentatively, D is TRBD1 (6 bases). Trimming pared 5 bases from V and 3 bases from J, leaving 8 bases between. There are 12 residues in the CDR3. The V gene's germline CDR1 is LNHDA and CDR2 SQIVND (reference sequence). For the CDR3, the DNA is TGTGCCAGTAGTTCACAGGGCTACGAGCAGTACTTC. Translation: CASSSQGYEQYF.

This sequence joins TRBV7-8 and TRBJ2-1; the match to TRBD2 covers 8 bases. The CDR3 is made up of 18 amino acids. The V gene's germline CDR1 is SGHVS and CDR2 FQNEAQ. Trimming removed 1 base from V and 6 bases from J; junction bases left unmatched: 14. In nucleotides, the CDR3 is TGTGCCAGCAGCTTAGAATTGGTGGGACTAGTTTACGGCAATGAGCAGTTCTTC. Protein product: CASSLELVGLVYGNEQFF.

This clone was observed a handful of times. The chain is built from TRBV4-1 and TRBJ1-6; TRBD1 agrees at 8 bases. This CDR3 region has 15 residues. CDR1 and CDR2 from the germline V gene are MGHRA and YSYEKL. V gave up 3 bases and J gave up 8 bases; unmatched junction bases: 6. CDR3 loop: CASSHNRGDDSPLHF. For the CDR3, the DNA is TGCGCCAGCAGCCATAACAGGGGGGATGATTCACCCCTCCACTTT.

In DNA form, the CDR3 reads TGTGCCAGCAGCTTGGAAAGGGACAGTAACTATGGCTACACCTTC. Its protein product is CASSLERDSNYGYTF. The rearrangement uses TRBV5-4 and TRBJ1-2; 7 bases are a match to TRBD1. CDR3 length equals 15 residues. The V and J ends lost 0 bases and 1 base, in that order; junction bases with no gene match: 3. Germline lookup yields CDR1 SGHNT and CDR2 YYREEE (reference sequence).

CDR3 sequence: CASSLISGVVDEKLFF. The CDR3 DNA reads as TGTGCCAGCAGCTTGATCTCGGGGGTGGTGGATGAAAAACTGTTTTTT. The rearrangement links TRBV5-5 to TRBJ1-4; TRBD1 might be the D (5 bases). Germline V CDR1 and CDR2: SGHKS, YYEKEE (reference sequence). This CDR3 region has 16 residues. Trimming removed 1 base from V and 6 bases from J, with 16 bases in between.

The rearrangement links TRBV3-1 (or the pseudogene TRBV3-2) to TRBJ2-7; no clear D. Trimming left V 2 bases short and J 2 bases short, with 10 bases between. The CDR3 runs to 14 residues. Germline V gives CDR1 LGHDT, CDR2 YNNKEL (reference sequence). This CDR3 reads CASSQRAITYEQYF. DNA for the CDR3: TGTGCCAGCAGCCAACGCGCGATAACCTACGAGCAGTACTTC.

The chain is built from TRBV30 and TRBJ1-1, with unresolved D. V was shortened by 2 bases and J by 2 bases, with 15 bases between the two germline ends. Per the germline V gene, CDR1 is GTSNPN and CDR2 is SVGIG (reference sequence). CDR3 length: 15 amino acids. The CDR3 sequence is CAWSPANGRNTEAFF. As DNA, the CDR3 is TGTGCCTGGAGTCCCGCGAACGGTCGAAACACTGAAGCTTTCTTT.

The chain joins TRBV6-2 or TRBV6-3 to TRBJ2-5; no firm D call. Deletions cut 1 base from V and 1 base from J, with 7 bases between. This CDR3 comprises 14 residues. CDR1 MNHEY and CDR2 SVGEGT come from the germline V gene. The CDR3 spells CASSYFWAQETQYF. Written as DNA, the CDR3 is TGTGCCAGCAGTTACTTCTGGGCCCAAGAGACCCAGTACTTC.

The CDR3 coding sequence is TGTGCCAGCAGCAAGAGGGTCGACGGAGCGCTCTATGGCTACACCTTC. Protein: CASSKRVDGALYGYTF. The genes are TRBV21-1 and TRBJ1-2. TRBV21-1 is deemed a pseudogene. The CDR3 runs 16 residues.

This sequence joins TRBV28 and TRBJ1-5; 9 bases agree with TRBD1. The J segment lost 7 bases and the V segment lost 6 bases, leaving 13 bases of the junction unmatched. CDR3 length equals 16 residues. Germline lookup yields CDR1 MDHEN and CDR2 SYDVKM. CDR3 amino acids: CASSLHTGGIGQPQHF. CDR3 bases: TGTGCCAGCAGCCTTCATACAGGGGGCATAGGACAGCCCCAGCATTTT.

The chain has TRBV2 and TRBJ2-3, with D unclear. V lost 4 bases to trimming and J lost 0 bases, with 8 bases between them. In germline, CDR1 is SNHLY, CDR2 FYNNEI. This CDR3 is built from 14 residues. CDR3 coding DNA: TGTGCCAGCAGTGTTACAGCTAGCACAGATACGCAGTATTTT. Amino acids: CASSVTASTDTQYF.

The V gene is TRBV6-5, the J gene TRBJ2-3; 9 bases map to TRBD2. V lost 8 bases and J lost 4; bases outside the gene matches: 10. CDR3 length: 15 amino acids. Germline lookup yields CDR1 MNHEY and CDR2 SVGAGI. The CDR3 coding sequence is TGTGCCAGCCTCCCGGGCGCGGGAGGGCCAGATACGCAGTATTTT. This encodes CASLPGAGGPDTQYF.

The chain links TRBV10-3 to TRBJ2-7, with 8 positions matching TRBD1. The CDR3 totals 15 residues. Trimming at V came to 9 bases and at J to 3 bases, leaving 13 bases not matched to a gene. Germline loops: CDR1 ENHRY, CDR2 SYGVKD. Here the CDR3 DNA reads TGTGCCATAGGCCCGCAAGGACAGGGCATCTACGAGCAGTACTTC. Translation: CAIGPQGQGIYEQYF.

The chain carries TRBV24-1 and TRBJ2-5; D remains ambiguous. CDR1 and CDR2 (germline): KGHDR, SFDVKD. The V end lost 5 bases, the J end lost 1 base, and 13 bases lay between the germline ends. This CDR3 has 15 amino acids. In DNA form, the CDR3 reads TGTGCCACCAGTGTTGGGTCGGCAGGCCAAGAGACCCAGTACTTC. Translation gives CATSVGSAGQETQYF.

Concerning this clone itself: Other DNA sequences from this sample encode an identical CDR3 as well. The J gene is TRBJ1-1, the V gene TRBV27; the match to TRBD1 covers 9 bases. The CDR3 is 13 amino acids. Trimming took 6 bases from V and 4 from J; bases not matched to a gene: 3. Germline V CDR1 and CDR2: MNHEY, SMNVEV (reference sequence). CDR3: CASRPTGGTEAFF. CDR3 DNA sequence: TGTGCCAGCAGGCCGACAGGGGGCACTGAAGCTTTCTTT.

This chain links TRBV5-1 with TRBJ2-7; maybe TRBD1 (6 bases). With 1 base removed from V and 6 bases from J, the gap between germline ends came to 14 bases. CDR3 length equals 14 residues. Germline assignment: CDR1 SGHRS and CDR2 YFSETQ. The CDR3: CASSLPGVDREQYF. The CDR3 DNA sequence: TGCGCCAGCAGCTTGCCAGGGGTCGACCGCGAGCAGTACTTC.

The V call is TRBV19, the J call TRBJ1-1; 8 bases fit TRBD1. The trim removed 5 bases at V and 1 base at J, leaving 3 bases unmatched. The CDR3 spans 14 residues. Germline V gene sequence: CDR1 LNHDA, CDR2 SQIVND (reference sequence). CDR3 bases: TGTGCCAGTAGTGTGGACAGGGAGAACACTGAAGCTTTCTTT. Encoded protein: CASSVDRENTEAFF.

Here the CDR3 DNA reads TGTGCCAGCTCACCACCGCGAGGAAGGGGCTACACCTTC. Its protein product is CASSPPRGRGYTF. The chain recombines TRBV18 with TRBJ1-2; the D is unclear. Germline values: CDR1 KGHSH, CDR2 LQKENI. V was clipped by 0 bases and J by 8 bases, with 10 bases between them. The CDR3 runs 13 residues.

The V gene is TRBV6-6, the J gene TRBJ2-1; TRBD2 matches at 12 bases. CDR1 is MNHNY, CDR2 SVGAGI, per germline (reference sequence). The CDR3 is 19 residues long. Germline trimming cut 5 bases from V and 0 bases from J; bases unmatched to any gene: 11. Written as DNA, the CDR3 is TGTGCCAGCAGTCCCCTAACGGGACTAGCGGGCAACTCCTACAATGAGCAGTTCTTC. Its translation is CASSPLTGLAGNSYNEQFF.

This chain links TRBV28 with TRBJ2-1; D uncertain. Germline-derived CDR1 and CDR2 are MDHEN and SYDVKM. The V end was cut by 1 base, the J end by 5 bases, with 12 bases between. The length of the CDR3 is 15 residues. CDR3 amino acids: CASSLFFRKNNEQFF. The CDR3 coding sequence is TGTGCCAGCAGTTTATTTTTCAGGAAGAACAATGAGCAGTTCTTC.

This clone has just one count. The rearrangement uses TRBV4-2 and TRBJ1-2, with D hard to call. Germline-derived CDR1 and CDR2 are LGHNA and YNFKEQ. V dropped 0 bases and J dropped 1 base, with 9 bases sitting between them. The length of the CDR3 is 15 residues. The DNA for the CDR3 is TGTGCCAGCAGCCAAGATCTTACAGATAACTATGGCTACACCTTC. This sequence encodes CASSQDLTDNYGYTF.

The chain combines TRBV9 with TRBJ2-7; 9 bases are a match to TRBD1. CDR1 and CDR2 from the germline V gene are SGDLS and YYNGEE. V was pared by 1 base and J by 5 bases, with 1 base of the junction left unmatched. This CDR3 is 13 amino acids long. Here the CDR3 DNA reads TGTGCCAGCAGCGTAACAGGGGGCGACGAGCAGTACTTC. This codes for CASSVTGGDEQYF.

This sequence joins TRBV5-1 and TRBJ2-1; D perhaps matches TRBD2 (6 bases). Germline-derived CDR1 and CDR2 are SGHRS and YFSETQ. The CDR3 contains 15 residues. V was clipped by 0 bases and J by 9 bases, with 16 bases between them. The CDR3 DNA reads TGCGCCAGCAGCTTGGGGGGAGCGGGCCAGCGTGAGCAGTTCTTC. Residues: CASSLGGAGQREQFF.

The chain is built from TRBV5-6 and TRBJ2-3, with D tentatively TRBD1 (6 bases). With 3 bases removed from V and 0 bases from J, the gap between germline ends came to 8 bases. The CDR3 extends over 14 amino acids. Germline CDR1 is SGHDT and CDR2 is YYEEEE. The CDR3 DNA reads as TGTGCCAGCAGCTGGCAGGGGAGCACAGATACGCAGTATTTT. This gives the protein CASSWQGSTDTQYF.

This clone was recorded only once. The J gene is TRBJ1-2, the V gene TRBV12-3 or TRBV12-4; TRBD1 is a possible D gene (5 bases). The CDR3 contains 13 residues. V lost 5 bases and J lost 7, with 14 bases in between. CDR3 protein: CASSLDTLGGYTF. The DNA of the CDR3 is TGTGCCAGCAGTCTGGACACCTTAGGTGGCTACACCTTC.

The CDR3 DNA reads as TGTGCCAGCAGGGGCCAGGCCGGGACCCAGTACTTC. Its translation is CASRGQAGTQYF. The V and J genes are TRBV6-5 and TRBJ2-5; D gene unclear. Between the trimmed V and J ends, which lost 6 bases and 7 bases, there was a span of 12 bases. CDR3 size: 12 residues. The germline gives CDR1 MNHEY, CDR2 SVGAGI.

The rearrangement joins TRBV7-9 to TRBJ2-7; D call uncertain. This CDR3 comprises 11 residues. The V end lost 4 bases, the J end lost 6 bases, and 7 bases lay between the germline ends. Per germline, CDR1 SEHNR and CDR2 FQNEAQ (reference sequence). The CDR3 DNA reads TGTGCCAGCAGCTCCGGCGGCGAGCAGTACTTC. Protein product: CASSSGGEQYF.

The chain uses TRBV7-9 and TRBJ2-1; D ambiguous. V was shortened by 5 bases and J by 4 bases, with 3 bases between the two germline ends. CDR1 and CDR2 (germline): SEHNR, FQNEAQ (reference sequence). This CDR3 has 11 residues. CDR3: CASSAYNEQFF. Here the CDR3 DNA reads TGTGCCAGCAGCGCGTACAATGAGCAGTTCTTC.